Each of the 3 T cell receptor beta chains below was sequenced from the same sample in a study of T cell repertoires in cytomegalovirus infection. TCRdb itself ran the reads through MiXCR, one entry per CDR3 protein. The sample contains 700,000 to 900,000 distinct CDR3 sequences, around 29% of which appear only once. These receptors are not linked to any known antigen. The input for sequencing was cultured CD8+ T cells from PBMCs, taken from culture after CMV antigen stimulation. The receptors originated from a human donor in good health (CMV status not recorded). Some clones in this sample may be carry-over from other donors' samples.

This clonotype was seen a few times. The chain employs TRBV7-6 and TRBJ2-6, with D perhaps TRBD2 (5 bases). The CDR3 is made up of 17 amino acids. CDR1 is SGHVS and CDR2 is FNYEAQ in the germline V gene. Trimming shortened V by 6 bases and J by 0 bases, and 15 bases separated the two germline ends. The CDR3 region is CASSPNPSSSGANVLTF. The CDR3 bases are TGTGCCAGCAGTCCAAACCCTAGCAGCTCTGGGGCCAACGTCCTGACTTTC.

The chain joins TRBV7-2 to TRBJ2-3, with 7 bases that match TRBD1. CDR3 length equals 15 residues. Trimming took 4 bases from V and 0 from J; bases not matched to a gene: 4. Germline CDR1 is SGHTA and CDR2 is FQGNSA. CDR3 sequence: CASSSGQLSTDTQYF. The CDR3 DNA sequence: TGTGCCAGCAGCTCGGGACAGTTGAGCACAGATACGCAGTATTTT. Full variable domain (remainder filled in from reference TRBV7-2 and TRBJ2-3): GAGVSQSPSNKVTEKGKDVELRCDPISGHTALYWYRQSLGQGLEFLIYFQGNSAPDKSGLPSDRFSAERTGGSVSTLTIQRTQQEDSAVYLCASSSGQLSTDTQYFGPGTRLTVL.

This clonotype showed up just once. The chain has TRBV27 and TRBJ2-1; D tentatively reads TRBD1 or TRBD2 (7 bases each). The CDR3 consists of 16 residues. With 3 bases removed from V and 2 bases from J, the gap between germline ends came to 14 bases. Germline-derived CDR1 and CDR2 are MNHEY and SMNVEV (reference sequence). This CDR3 is CASSFQGGDAYNEQFF. The DNA for the CDR3 is TGTGCCAGCAGTTTCCAGGGGGGGGATGCCTACAATGAGCAGTTCTTC.